This record concerns one TCR beta chain sequence. Its antigen is not known. This entry comes from a study of beta chain features in type 1 diabetes. Study findings and constraints: Any PCR bias toward short templates would affect both groups alike. cDNA-based reads could over-represent cells with high TCR expression. A moderate, significant TCRB CDR3 shortening appeared in type 1 diabetes across four CD4+ subsets.

Expressed TCRB transcripts got sequenced, as all isolated RNA was reverse transcribed. Assay: immunoSEQ multiplex PCR; the TCRdb copy retains only in-frame clones and omits some. The profile shows 200,000 to 300,000 clones, roughly 13% of them singletons. With V trimmed by 1 base and J by 2 bases, 2 bases remained unmatched. This CDR3 region has 17 residues. The germline V gene has CDR1 MGHRA and CDR2 YSYEKL. Material for sequencing was naive CD4+ T cells from blood. The receptor was derived from a man aged 25 to 45 with type 1 diabetes. The chain carries TRBV4-1 and TRBJ2-2; TRBD2 agrees at 12 bases. CDR3 nucleotides: TGCGCCAGCAGCCAAGGGACTAGCGGGGCAAACACCGGGGAGCTGTTTTTT. Translating it yields CASSQGTSGANTGELFF.